A single sample gave rise to the 21 T cell receptor beta chains below, sequenced in a study of graft-versus-host responses after intestinal transplantation. Clones were read by immunoSEQ multiplex PCR, and TCRdb kept only the in-frame ones, dropping some. The sample records about 20,000 clones, around nine tenths being singletons. Sequencing was performed on PBMCs, taken approximately 220 days after intestinal transplant. These receptors all stem from a human patient who received an intestinal transplant, so some T cells may come from the graft donor.

The CDR3 spells CASSLSTDSYEQYF. The CDR3 region has the DNA TGTGCCAGCAGTTTATCGACTGACTCCTACGAGCAGTACTTC. The J gene is TRBJ2-7, the V gene TRBV27; D is unresolved. The CDR3 runs to 14 residues. Germline V gene sequence: CDR1 MNHEY, CDR2 SMNVEV (reference sequence). Between the trimmed V and J ends, which lost 0 bases and 0 bases, there was a span of 6 bases.

The CDR3 region has the DNA TGTGCCAGCAGCCAAGATCAAGGTCCTGACACAGATACGCAGTATTTT. Translated: CASSQDQGPDTDTQYF. The chain combines TRBV4-2 with TRBJ2-3, with D hard to call. Per germline, CDR1 LGHNA and CDR2 YNFKEQ. CDR3 length: 16 amino acids. Trimming took off 0 bases at V and 2 bases at J, with 12 bases between the two ends.

The chain carries TRBV7-2 and TRBJ2-5; the D gene is possibly TRBD2 (5 bases). Trimming left V 5 bases short and J 2 bases short, with 18 bases between. The germline gives CDR1 SGHTA, CDR2 FQGNSA. The CDR3 has 16 amino acids. CDR3 in amino acids: CASSDWRAGGQETQYF. The CDR3 region has the DNA TGTGCCAGCAGCGACTGGCGGGCAGGCGGGCAAGAGACCCAGTACTTC.

This chain uses TRBV6-4 with TRBJ2-1, with TRBD2 as a possible D gene (7 bases). The V gene lost 4 bases and the J gene lost 5 bases, with 15 bases spanning the gap. CDR1 and CDR2 (germline): MRHNA, SNTAGT. The CDR3 runs to 15 residues. Written as DNA, the CDR3 is TGTGCCAGCAGTGTAGGCGGGGGCGGAGACAATGAGCAGTTCTTC. Translated, it gives CASSVGGGGDNEQFF.

The CDR3 region has the DNA TGTGCCAGCAGCCCGACCCTCACAGGACCCCTGAACACTGAAGCTTTCTTT. Its protein product is CASSPTLTGPLNTEAFF. This sequence joins TRBV7-9 and TRBJ1-1; TRBD1 is a possible D gene (5 bases). The CDR3 spans 17 residues. V lost 5 bases and J lost 0, with 19 bases in between. In germline, CDR1 is SEHNR, CDR2 FQNEAQ (reference sequence).

The chain employs TRBV22-1 and TRBJ2-6. TRBV22-1 is tagged as a pseudogene. The CDR3 has 18 residues. DNA of the CDR3: TGTCCTGGGAGTTACTGGGGAAAGCGAACAAGTCGGGCCAACGTCCTGACTTTC. The encoded protein is CPGSYWGKRTSRANVLTF.

The V and J genes are TRBV14 and TRBJ2-3; TRBD2 might be the D (5 bases). This CDR3 region has 14 residues. Germline CDR1 SGHDN, CDR2 FVKESK. V lost 0 bases to trimming and J lost 4 bases, with 8 bases between them. Here the CDR3 DNA reads TGTGCCAGCAGCCAAGATTGGAGGCCAGATACGCAGTATTTT. The encoded protein is CASSQDWRPDTQYF. Full variable domain (missing parts from reference TRBV14 and TRBJ2-3): EAGVTQFPSHSVIEKGQTVTLRCDPISGHDNLYWYRRVMGKEIKFLLHFVKESKQDESGMPNNRFLAERTGGTYSTLKVQPAELEDSGVYFCASSQDWRPDTQYFGPGTRLTVL.

The V gene is TRBV11-2, the J gene TRBJ2-5; no clear D. V was clipped by 0 bases and J by 5 bases, with 4 bases between them. From germline, CDR1 is SGHAT and CDR2 FQNNGV. The CDR3 totals 12 residues. The CDR3 nucleotides are TGTGCCAGCAGCTTAGATCGGGAGACCCAGTACTTC. It codes for CASSLDRETQYF. Drawing the rest from reference TRBV11-2 and TRBJ2-5, the complete variable domain is EAGVAQSPRYKIIEKRQSVAFWCNPISGHATLYWYQQILGQGPKLLIQFQNNGVVDDSQLPKDRFSAERLKGVDSTLKIQPAKLEDSAVYLCASSLDRETQYFGPGTRLLVL.

The chain recombines TRBV11-2 with TRBJ1-5, with D perhaps matching TRBD1 (5 bases). CDR3 length: 13 amino acids. Germline V gene sequence: CDR1 SGHAT, CDR2 FQNNGV. V lost 4 bases to trimming and J lost 4 bases, with 8 bases between them. CDR3 residues: CASSSQGNQPQHF. CDR3 nucleotide sequence: TGTGCCAGCAGCTCTCAGGGTAATCAGCCCCAGCATTTT. Full variable domain (rest looked up from reference TRBV11-2 and TRBJ1-5): EAGVAQSPRYKIIEKRQSVAFWCNPISGHATLYWYQQILGQGPKLLIQFQNNGVVDDSQLPKDRFSAERLKGVDSTLKIQPAKLEDSAVYLCASSSQGNQPQHFGDGTRLSIL.

The chain links TRBV5-1 to TRBJ2-3; 10 bases agree with TRBD2. CDR3 length: 16 residues. Germline V gene lookup returns CDR1 SGHRS and CDR2 YFSETQ. Trimming took 4 bases from V and 2 from J; bases not matched to a gene: 7. Written as DNA, the CDR3 is TGCGCCAGCAGCCACAATAGCGGGGGGTCCACAGATACGCAGTATTTT. Its translation: CASSHNSGGSTDTQYF.

This clone was picked up one time. The chain uses TRBV15 and TRBJ2-4; TRBD1 aligns across 7 bases. From germline, CDR1 is LNHNV and CDR2 YYDKDF (reference sequence). The CDR3 runs 16 residues. Losses at the gene ends were 4 bases for V and 2 bases for J; bases not matched to a gene: 8. The CDR3 DNA reads as TGTGCCACCAGCACCGACAGGGTCCTAACCAAAAACATTCAGTACTTC. Translated, it gives CATSTDRVLTKNIQYF. Full variable domain (outside the CDR3, taken from reference TRBV15 and TRBJ2-4): DAMVIQNPRYQVTQFGKPVTLSCSQTLNHNVMYWYQQKSSQAPKLLFHYYDKDFNNEADTPDNFQSRRPNTSFCFLDIRSPGLGDTAMYLCATSTDRVLTKNIQYFGAGTRLSVL.

The gene calls are TRBV7-9 and TRBJ2-1; D unclear. The germline V gene has CDR1 SEHNR and CDR2 FQNEAQ (reference sequence). V was cut by 2 bases and J by 1 base, with 6 bases left in between. This CDR3 has 14 residues. In DNA, the CDR3 is TGTGCCAGCAGCTTACCGGTTTCCTACAATGAGCAGTTCTTC. Translated, it gives CASSLPVSYNEQFF. Drawing the rest from reference TRBV7-9 and TRBJ2-1, the complete variable domain is DTGVSQNPRHKITKRGQNVTFRCDPISEHNRLYWYRQTLGQGPEFLTYFQNEAQLEKSRLLSDRFSAERPKGSFSTLEIQRTEQGDSAMYLCASSLPVSYNEQFFGPGTRLTVL.

The rearrangement links TRBV9 to TRBJ2-5; D uncertain. Germline CDR1 reads SGDLS; CDR2 reads YYNGEE. This CDR3 is built from 12 residues. The germline V and J ends were trimmed by 3 bases and 5 bases, with 8 bases remaining between them. The CDR3 region has the DNA TGTGCCAGCAGCGGGGTATCGGAGACCCAGTACTTC. It encodes CASSGVSETQYF. Full variable domain (outside the CDR3, taken from reference TRBV9 and TRBJ2-5): DSGVTQTPKHLITATGQRVTLRCSPRSGDLSVYWYQQSLDQGLQFLIQYYNGEERAKGNILERFSAQQFPDLHSELNLSSLELGDSALYFCASSGVSETQYFGPGTRLLVL.

V usage is TRBV7-6 and J usage is TRBJ1-1; 10 bases are a match to TRBD1. V was pared by 1 base and J by 0 bases, with 8 bases of the junction left unmatched. The CDR3 is made up of 18 amino acids. CDR1 is SGHVS and CDR2 is FNYEAQ in the germline V gene. The DNA of the CDR3 is TGTGCCAGCAGCTTAGAAGCGGGACAGGGGATCATGAACACTGAAGCTTTCTTT. The encoded protein is CASSLEAGQGIMNTEAFF. The complete variable domain, with remaining parts taken from reference TRBV7-6 and TRBJ1-1, reads GAGVSQSPRYKVTKRGQDVALRCDPISGHVSLYWYRQALGQGPEFLTYFNYEAQQDKSGLPNDRFSAERPEGSISTLTIQRTEQRDSAMYRCASSLEAGQGIMNTEAFFGQGTRLTVV.

V gene TRBV6-6 combines with J gene TRBJ2-3, with D maybe TRBD1 (6 bases). V lost 4 bases to trimming and J lost 7 bases, with 21 bases between them. Germline CDR1 reads MNHNY; CDR2 reads SVGAGI (reference sequence). CDR3 length equals 16 residues. CDR3 residues: CASSSTGPTMLNTQYF. The CDR3 nucleotides read TGTGCCAGCAGTTCCACAGGGCCCACCATGCTTAATACGCAGTATTTT.

This chain uses TRBV12-5 with TRBJ1-1, with D unclear. Trimming pared 2 bases from V and 7 bases from J, leaving 5 bases between. The CDR3 sequence is 11 residues long. Germline-derived CDR1 and CDR2 are LGHNT and FRNRAP. The CDR3 nucleotides read TGTGCTAGTGGTTTGTGGGGTGAAGCTTTCTTT. Translation gives CASGLWGEAFF.

This clone was recorded a few times. Other DNA sequences in this sample translate to the same CDR3. The chain combines TRBV9 with TRBJ2-2; 13 bases align to TRBD2. Germline CDR1 and CDR2: SGDLS and YYNGEE. The CDR3 sequence is 17 residues long. V gave up 1 base and J gave up 0 bases; unmatched junction bases: 0. The CDR3 loop is CASSVTSGGANTGELFF. DNA of the CDR3: TGTGCCAGCAGCGTAACTAGCGGGGGGGCGAACACCGGGGAGCTGTTTTTT.

This clone was counted only a few times. The V gene is TRBV15, the J gene TRBJ1-1; D is uncertain. Germline V gene data show CDR1 as LNHNV and CDR2 as YYDKDF (reference sequence). The CDR3 extends over 12 amino acids. Trimming pared 3 bases from V and 3 bases from J, leaving 5 bases between. CDR3 loop: CATSSRYTEAFF. In DNA, the CDR3 is TGTGCCACCAGCAGCAGATACACTGAAGCTTTCTTT.

The chain has TRBV11-2 and TRBJ2-4; D unresolved. CDR3 length: 14 residues. Germline V gives CDR1 SGHAT, CDR2 FQNNGV. The ends were cut back, 5 bases at V and 8 bases at J, with 16 bases in the middle. CDR3 coding DNA: TGTGCCAGCAGCCCTCCGGAAGGTGGGCACATTCAGTACTTC. Translated, it gives CASSPPEGGHIQYF.

The chain recombines TRBV6-9 with TRBJ2-3; D gene ambiguous. The length of the CDR3 is 10 residues. Per germline, CDR1 MNHGY and CDR2 SVAAGI. V lost 6 bases and J lost 2, with 0 bases in between. The CDR3 is CASSTDTQYF. The CDR3 nucleotides read TGTGCCAGCAGCACAGATACGCAGTATTTT.

The chain has TRBV5-1 and TRBJ1-1; TRBD1 aligns across 12 bases. CDR3 length equals 23 residues. Unmatched junction bases numbered 27, after V lost 4 bases and J lost 2 bases. Germline CDR1 and CDR2: SGHRS and YFSETQ. The CDR3 DNA sequence: TGCGCCAGCAGCGTGGTCTTCGGGGTTCCGGGACAGGGGGCGGAAGACCCAAACACTGAAGCTTTCTTT. As protein: CASSVVFGVPGQGAEDPNTEAFF.